The rows below give T cell receptor beta chains drawn from one sample of a study of radiation and T cells in renal cell carcinoma. The assay was immunoSEQ multiplex PCR, and TCRdb's table has in-frame clones only and misses some. The data hold 130,000 to 150,000 clones, with roughly 84% observed a single time. Sequencing used blood, obtained from a patient whose treatment included radiotherapy and nephrectomy. The receptors were sampled from a woman aged 45 to 65 with renal cell carcinoma. CDR3s include the opening cysteine and the closing phenylalanine or tryptophan. A D gene is named only where the DNA matches it firmly. Where a row states a size, it is once, few, many or the class of an expanded clone; other rows omit it.

v_gene: TRBV6-6; d_gene: TRBD2; j_gene: TRBJ2-2; abundance: .; len: 15; CDR3aa: CASSTTSGGAGELFF; CDR3nt: TGTGCCAGCAGTACCACTAGCGGGGGTGCCGGGGAGCTGTTTTTT
v_gene: TRBV2; d_gene: .; j_gene: TRBJ2-5; abundance: .; len: 15; CDR3aa: CASSAEGVLQETQYF; CDR3nt: TGTGCCAGCAGTGCCGAGGGGGTGCTCCAAGAGACCCAGTACTTC
v_gene: TRBV2; d_gene: TRBD2; j_gene: TRBJ2-7; abundance: .; len: 12; CDR3aa: CASSSAGDEQYF; CDR3nt: TGTGCCAGCAGTTCCGCGGGAGACGAGCAGTACTTC
v_gene: TRBV9; d_gene: TRBD1; j_gene: TRBJ2-3; abundance: .; len: 15; CDR3aa: CASREGDRFTDTQYF; CDR3nt: TGTGCCAGCAGGGAGGGGGACAGGTTCACAGATACGCAGTATTTT
v_gene: TRBV5-4; d_gene: .; j_gene: TRBJ2-7; abundance: .; len: 13; CDR3aa: CASSSMVTYEQYF; CDR3nt: TGTGCCAGCAGCTCTATGGTGACCTACGAGCAGTACTTC
v_gene: TRBV4-3; d_gene: TRBD2; j_gene: TRBJ2-1; abundance: .; len: 20; CDR3aa: CASSPRTSTSGGAIHNEQFF; CDR3nt: TGCGCCAGCAGCCCCCGGACGTCGACTAGCGGGGGGGCTATACACAATGAGCAGTTCTTC
v_gene: TRBV19; d_gene: TRBD1; j_gene: TRBJ2-4; abundance: .; len: 13; CDR3aa: CASSVQGFNIQYF; CDR3nt: TGTGCCAGTAGTGTACAGGGGTTCAACATTCAGTACTTC
v_gene: TRBV4-1; d_gene: TRBD2; j_gene: TRBJ2-4; abundance: .; len: 19; CDR3aa: CASSLLTSGGPRAKNIQYF; CDR3nt: TGCGCCAGCAGCCTCCTGACTAGCGGGGGGCCCAGGGCCAAAAACATTCAGTACTTC
v_gene: TRBV18; d_gene: .; j_gene: TRBJ1-1; abundance: .; len: 14; CDR3aa: CASSHDRTDTEAFF; CDR3nt: TGTGCCAGCTCACACGACCGAACGGACACTGAAGCTTTCTTT
v_gene: TRBV5-6; d_gene: TRBD1; j_gene: TRBJ2-7; abundance: .; len: 14; CDR3aa: CASSSGTEPYEQYF; CDR3nt: TGTGCCAGCAGCTCCGGGACAGAACCCTACGAGCAGTACTTC
v_gene: TRBV4-1; d_gene: .; j_gene: TRBJ2-1; abundance: once; len: 16; CDR3aa: CASSQESTGSYNEQFF; CDR3nt: TGCGCCAGCAGCCAAGAGTCGACGGGCTCCTACAATGAGCAGTTCTTC
v_gene: TRBV4-1; d_gene: .; j_gene: TRBJ1-2; abundance: .; len: 14; CDR3aa: CASSLQGQGNGYTF; CDR3nt: TGCGCCAGCAGCTTGCAGGGTCAGGGAAATGGCTACACCTTC
v_gene: TRBV4-2; d_gene: TRBD2; j_gene: TRBJ2-1; abundance: .; len: 16; CDR3aa: CASSQAERGGRNEQFF; CDR3nt: TGTGCCAGCAGCCAGGCCGAGCGGGGGGGCCGTAATGAGCAGTTCTTC
v_gene: TRBV29-1; d_gene: TRBD2; j_gene: TRBJ2-1; abundance: .; len: 12; CDR3aa: CSFWTSSTEQFF; CDR3nt: TGCAGCTTTTGGACTAGTTCCACTGAGCAGTTCTTC
v_gene: TRBV15; d_gene: TRBD2; j_gene: TRBJ2-3; abundance: .; len: 19; CDR3aa: CATRSRRAGGPRELDTQYF; CDR3nt: TGTGCCACCCGGTCGCGGCGAGCGGGGGGCCCCCGAGAGTTAGATACGCAGTATTTT
v_gene: TRBV5-1; d_gene: TRBD2; j_gene: TRBJ2-4; abundance: .; len: 15; CDR3aa: CASSFASGGGNIQYF; CDR3nt: TGCGCCAGCAGCTTTGCCAGCGGGGGAGGAAACATTCAGTACTTC
v_gene: TRBV6-5; d_gene: .; j_gene: TRBJ1-6; abundance: .; len: 13; CDR3aa: CASSYNFQGPLHF; CDR3nt: TGTGCCAGCAGTTACAATTTTCAGGGACCCCTCCACTTT
v_gene: TRBV6-6; d_gene: .; j_gene: TRBJ1-1; abundance: .; len: 15; CDR3aa: CASSYTGGADTEAFF; CDR3nt: TGTGCCAGCAGTTATACGGGGGGCGCCGACACTGAAGCTTTCTTT
v_gene: TRBV2; d_gene: .; j_gene: TRBJ1-2; abundance: .; len: 15; CDR3aa: CASSGVTPGPFGYTF; CDR3nt: TGTGCCAGCAGTGGTGTAACACCCGGCCCCTTCGGCTACACCTTC
v_gene: TRBV7-2; d_gene: .; j_gene: TRBJ1-1; abundance: .; len: 12; CDR3aa: CASGPWAAGAFF; CDR3nt: TGTGCCAGCGGCCCTTGGGCGGCCGGAGCTTTCTTT
v_gene: TRBV5-8; d_gene: TRBD2; j_gene: TRBJ2-1; abundance: .; len: 15; CDR3aa: CASLGLAGSYNEQFF; CDR3nt: TGTGCCTCGCTAGGACTAGCGGGTTCCTACAATGAGCAGTTCTTC
v_gene: TRBV4-3; d_gene: TRBD2; j_gene: TRBJ2-2; abundance: .; len: 17; CDR3aa: CASSQDIAGGPYGELFF; CDR3nt: TGCGCCAGCAGCCAAGATATAGCGGGGGGGCCCTACGGGGAGCTGTTTTTT
v_gene: TRBV11-2; d_gene: .; j_gene: TRBJ1-6; abundance: once; len: 18; CDR3aa: CASSLGLGQETSNSPLHF; CDR3nt: TGTGCCAGCAGCTTAGGTCTGGGGCAGGAGACCTCTAATTCACCCCTCCACTTT
v_gene: TRBV14; d_gene: .; j_gene: TRBJ2-2; abundance: few; len: 14; CDR3aa: CASSQAGRTGELFF; CDR3nt: TGTGCCAGCAGCCAAGCGGGACGCACCGGGGAGCTGTTTTTT
v_gene: TRBV2; d_gene: .; j_gene: TRBJ2-1; abundance: .; len: 13; CDR3aa: CASSEGFYNEQFF; CDR3nt: TGTGCCAGCAGTGAGGGGTTCTACAATGAGCAGTTCTTC
v_gene: TRBV6-5; d_gene: .; j_gene: TRBJ1-1; abundance: .; len: 15; CDR3aa: CASSYRRPWDTEAFF; CDR3nt: TGTGCCAGCAGTTACAGACGGCCTTGGGACACTGAAGCTTTCTTT
v_gene: TRBV7-2; d_gene: .; j_gene: TRBJ2-1; abundance: .; len: 11; CDR3aa: CASSLLNEQFF; CDR3nt: TGTGCCAGCAGCTTGTTAAACGAGCAGTTCTTC
v_gene: TRBV7-2; d_gene: .; j_gene: TRBJ2-3; abundance: .; len: 16; CDR3aa: CASSLVSAPAANTQYF; CDR3nt: TGTGCCAGCAGCTTAGTCTCAGCGCCAGCCGCGAATACGCAGTATTTT
v_gene: TRBV5-8; d_gene: .; j_gene: TRBJ2-7; abundance: .; len: 14; CDR3aa: CASVKTSRARFKYF; CDR3nt: TGTGCCAGCGTAAAGACGTCCAGGGCCCGATTCAAGTACTTC
v_gene: TRBV29-1; d_gene: .; j_gene: TRBJ2-2; abundance: .; len: 15; CDR3aa: CSAMALARSTGELFF; CDR3nt: TGCAGCGCCATGGCTCTAGCTAGGTCGACCGGGGAGCTGTTTTTT
v_gene: TRBV30; d_gene: .; j_gene: TRBJ2-3; abundance: .; len: 13; CDR3aa: CAWSIRRADTQYF; CDR3nt: TGTGCCTGGAGCATTAGGCGGGCAGATACGCAGTATTTT
v_gene: TRBV29-1; d_gene: TRBD2; j_gene: TRBJ2-3; abundance: .; len: 13; CDR3aa: CSGTSGGGNTQYF; CDR3nt: TGCAGCGGAACTAGCGGGGGAGGGAATACGCAGTATTTT
v_gene: TRBV7-2; d_gene: TRBD1; j_gene: TRBJ1-1; abundance: .; len: 14; CDR3aa: CASSAAGGDTEAFF; CDR3nt: TGTGCCAGCAGCGCCGCAGGGGGGGACACTGAAGCTTTCTTT
v_gene: TRBV7-2; d_gene: .; j_gene: TRBJ2-7; abundance: .; len: 12; CDR3aa: CASSFWGYEQYF; CDR3nt: TGTGCCAGCAGCTTTTGGGGTTACGAGCAGTACTTC
v_gene: TRBV30; d_gene: .; j_gene: TRBJ1-2; abundance: .; len: 12; CDR3aa: CAWSPLGYGYTF; CDR3nt: TGTGCCTGGAGCCCACTGGGGTATGGCTACACCTTC
v_gene: TRBV7-2; d_gene: .; j_gene: TRBJ2-3; abundance: .; len: 15; CDR3aa: CASSPIASSTDTQYF; CDR3nt: TGTGCCAGCAGCCCGATAGCCTCTAGCACAGATACGCAGTATTTT
v_gene: TRBV5-1; d_gene: TRBD1; j_gene: TRBJ2-7; abundance: .; len: 15; CDR3aa: CASSWTTGGKYEQYF; CDR3nt: TGCGCCAGCAGCTGGACGACAGGGGGAAAGTACGAGCAGTACTTC
v_gene: TRBV18; d_gene: TRBD2; j_gene: TRBJ2-1; abundance: .; len: 15; CDR3aa: CASSPLLAGGNEQFF; CDR3nt: TGTGCCAGCTCACCACTCCTAGCGGGGGGCAATGAGCAGTTCTTC
v_gene: TRBV10-3; d_gene: .; j_gene: TRBJ1-1; abundance: few; len: 15; CDR3aa: CAISVRGGGLTEAFF; CDR3nt: TGTGCCATCAGTGTTAGGGGAGGGGGATTGACTGAAGCTTTCTTT
v_gene: TRBV6-5; d_gene: .; j_gene: TRBJ1-4; abundance: .; len: 13; CDR3aa: CASSYRGNEKLFF; CDR3nt: TGTGCCAGCAGTTATCGGGGTAATGAAAAACTGTTTTTT
v_gene: TRBV7-2; d_gene: .; j_gene: TRBJ2-7; abundance: .; len: 14; CDR3aa: CASSPSPGPYEQYF; CDR3nt: TGTGCCAGCAGCCCCAGCCCAGGTCCCTACGAGCAGTACTTC
v_gene: TRBV9; d_gene: TRBD1; j_gene: TRBJ1-2; abundance: .; len: 16; CDR3aa: CASSVLWDRGIRGYTF; CDR3nt: TGTGCCAGCAGCGTACTATGGGACAGGGGAATAAGGGGCTACACCTTC
v_gene: TRBV7-2; d_gene: TRBD1; j_gene: TRBJ2-2; abundance: once; len: 15; CDR3aa: CASSPTGTATGELFF; CDR3nt: TGTGCCAGCAGCCCAACCGGGACAGCCACCGGGGAGCTGTTTTTT
v_gene: TRBV6-4; d_gene: .; j_gene: TRBJ1-1; abundance: .; len: 14; CDR3aa: CASSQGRENTEAFF; CDR3nt: TGTGCCAGCTCTCAGGGACGAGAAAACACTGAAGCTTTCTTT
v_gene: TRBV7-8; d_gene: .; j_gene: TRBJ2-2; abundance: once; len: 14; CDR3aa: CASSLGTEAGELFF; CDR3nt: TGTGCCAGCAGCTTAGGGACAGAAGCCGGGGAGCTGTTTTTT
v_gene: TRBV2; d_gene: .; j_gene: TRBJ1-2; abundance: .; len: 16; CDR3aa: CASSEAEWGWNYGYTF; CDR3nt: TGTGCCAGCAGTGAAGCGGAATGGGGTTGGAACTATGGCTACACCTTC
v_gene: TRBV6-5; d_gene: .; j_gene: TRBJ2-1; abundance: once; len: 11; CDR3aa: CASSSELEQFF; CDR3nt: TGTGCCAGCAGCTCCGAGCTTGAGCAGTTCTTC
v_gene: TRBV19; d_gene: TRBD1; j_gene: TRBJ1-4; abundance: .; len: 15; CDR3aa: CASSPRDSRNEKLFF; CDR3nt: TGTGCCAGTAGCCCCAGGGACAGCCGTAATGAAAAACTGTTTTTT
v_gene: TRBV7-9; d_gene: .; j_gene: TRBJ2-7; abundance: .; len: 11; CDR3aa: CASSRGEEQYF; CDR3nt: TGTGCCAGCTCCAGGGGTGAGGAGCAGTACTTC
v_gene: TRBV7-9; d_gene: .; j_gene: TRBJ1-2; abundance: .; len: 13; CDR3aa: CASSFGGGYGYTF; CDR3nt: TGTGCCAGCAGCTTTGGGGGTGGCTATGGCTACACCTTC
v_gene: TRBV2; d_gene: TRBD1; j_gene: TRBJ1-3; abundance: .; len: 15; CDR3aa: CASLRDRGSGNTIYF; CDR3nt: TGTGCCAGCCTTCGGGACAGGGGTTCTGGAAACACCATATATTTT
v_gene: TRBV29-1; d_gene: TRBD1; j_gene: TRBJ1-2; abundance: .; len: 15; CDR3aa: CSVGLGQAGQYGYTF; CDR3nt: TGCAGCGTTGGGCTTGGACAGGCAGGCCAATATGGCTACACCTTC
v_gene: TRBV7-8; d_gene: TRBD2; j_gene: TRBJ2-2; abundance: .; len: 16; CDR3aa: CASSLPSGGAAGELFF; CDR3nt: TGTGCCAGCAGCTTGCCCAGCGGGGGGGCGGCCGGGGAGCTGTTTTTT
v_gene: TRBV19; d_gene: .; j_gene: TRBJ2-4; abundance: .; len: 11; CDR3aa: CASSTRWVQYF; CDR3nt: TGTGCCAGTAGTACCCGGTGGGTTCAGTACTTC